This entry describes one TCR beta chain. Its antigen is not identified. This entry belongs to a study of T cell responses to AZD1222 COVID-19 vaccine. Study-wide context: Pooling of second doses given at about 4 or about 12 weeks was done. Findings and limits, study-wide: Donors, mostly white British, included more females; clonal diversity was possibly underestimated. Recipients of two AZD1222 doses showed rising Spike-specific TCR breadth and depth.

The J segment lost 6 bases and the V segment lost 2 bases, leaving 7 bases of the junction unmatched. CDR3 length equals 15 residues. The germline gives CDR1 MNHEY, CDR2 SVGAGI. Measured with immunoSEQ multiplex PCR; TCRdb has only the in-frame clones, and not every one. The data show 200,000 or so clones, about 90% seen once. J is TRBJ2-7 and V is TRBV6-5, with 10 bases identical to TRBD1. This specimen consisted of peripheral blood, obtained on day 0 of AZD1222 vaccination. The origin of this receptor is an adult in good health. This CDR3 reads CASSYAGQGVGEQYF. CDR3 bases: TGTGCCAGCAGTTACGCAGGACAGGGGGTGGGCGAGCAGTACTTC.